The sequence of this T cell receptor beta chain was determined in a study of blood T cell repertoires in COVID-19. Turning to the study itself: Sites in the United States, Italy and Spain provided acute and convalescent COVID-19 samples. Sources were T cells, B-cell-depleted T cells, or PBMCs; the material itself was cDNA or gDNA.

Measured with immunoSEQ multiplex PCR; TCRdb has only the in-frame clones, and not every one. The table has around 160,000 clones, approximately 90% seen once. Trimming cost V 3 bases and J 5 bases; bases outside gene matches: 6. The CDR3 runs 15 residues. Germline loops: CDR1 MRHNA, CDR2 SNTAGT. Input material: PBMCs or T cells enriched from blood (not recorded which). The chain couples TRBV6-4 to TRBJ2-5, with 10 bases fitting TRBD2. The clonotype originates from a woman aged 25-40 years with acute COVID-19. CDR3 DNA sequence: TGTGCCAGCAGTGAGGCTAGCGGGAGTAAGGAGACCCAGTACTTC. Translated: CASSEASGSKETQYF.